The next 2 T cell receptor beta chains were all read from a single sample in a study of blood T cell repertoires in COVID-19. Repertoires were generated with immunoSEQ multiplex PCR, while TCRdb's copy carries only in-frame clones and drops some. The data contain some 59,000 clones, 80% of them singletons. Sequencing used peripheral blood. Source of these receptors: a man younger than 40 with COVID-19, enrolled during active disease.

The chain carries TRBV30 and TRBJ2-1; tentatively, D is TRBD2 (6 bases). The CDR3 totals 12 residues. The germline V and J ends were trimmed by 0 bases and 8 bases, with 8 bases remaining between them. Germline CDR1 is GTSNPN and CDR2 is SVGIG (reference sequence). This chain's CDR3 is CAWSVGEDEQFF. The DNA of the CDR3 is TGTGCCTGGAGTGTCGGGGAGGATGAGCAGTTCTTC.

CDR3 in amino acids: CASSLGTSGAETQYF. CDR3 DNA: TGTGCCAGCAGCCTGGGGACTAGCGGTGCGGAGACCCAGTACTTC. This chain joins TRBV9 and TRBJ2-5, with 11 bases lining up with TRBD2. The CDR3 extends over 15 amino acids. J was trimmed by 5 bases and V by 4 bases; bases with no gene match: 7. Germline V gene data show CDR1 as SGDLS and CDR2 as YYNGEE.